This is a list of T cell receptor beta chains from one sample in a study of shared clonotypes between healthy human individuals. Profiled with immunoSEQ multiplex PCR; TCRdb holds only in-frame clones, not every one. The sample lists about 820,000 clones, more than 85% occurring once. The sequenced material came from naive CD8+ T cells sorted from blood. These receptors all stem from a man aged 25-45 years in good health. Each CDR3 is given with its conserved first and last residue. D genes are given only for firm matches. Clone sizes are given selectively: once, few, many, or a class where the clone is expanded.

TRBV7-6	TRBJ2-7	-	-	TGTGCCAGCAGCTTAGGGAGGACAGTCTCCTACGAGCAGTACTTC	CASSLGRTVSYEQYF
TRBV2	TRBJ2-3	TRBD2	-	TGTGCCAGCAGTGACCCGGCGGGAGGTGGGTCAGATACGCAGTATTTT	CASSDPAGGGSDTQYF
TRBV5-6	TRBJ2-1	TRBD1	-	TGTGCCAGCAGCTTTGGGACAGGGGGCCAAAATGAGCAGTTCTTC	CASSFGTGGQNEQFF
TRBV7-9	TRBJ1-1	-	-	TGTGCCAGCAGCAAACAGGGCAACACTGAAGCTTTCTTT	CASSKQGNTEAFF
TRBV9	TRBJ2-1	-	-	TGTGCCAGCAGCGCGGACGGGAGCTCCTACAATGAGCAGTTCTTC	CASSADGSSYNEQFF
TRBV7-9	TRBJ2-7	TRBD2	-	TGTGCCAGCAGCTTGAAGGGGAGGGGCGAGCAGTACTTC	CASSLKGRGEQYF
TRBV10-1	TRBJ2-3	-	-	TGCGCCAGCAGTGAGGCTTCCACAGATACGCAGTATTTT	CASSEASTDTQYF
TRBV11-2	TRBJ2-1	TRBD1	-	TGTGCCAGCAGCGGACACAGGGGGCCTGGGAATGAGCAGTTCTTC	CASSGHRGPGNEQFF
TRBV5-1	TRBJ2-7	-	once	TGCGCCAGCAGCTTGGCAACCGGGCTGGACGAGCAGTACTTC	CASSLATGLDEQYF
TRBV9	TRBJ2-5	TRBD2	-	TGTGCCAGCAGCGAGGGACTAGCGGGTTGGTACCAAGAGACCCAGTACTTC	CASSEGLAGWYQETQYF
TRBV23-1	TRBJ2-7	-	-	TGCGCCAGCTCGGGGGACGGGATGTCTCTCGAGCAGTACTTC	CASSGDGMSLEQYF
TRBV18	TRBJ2-5	TRBD1	-	TGTGCCAGCTCACCGGGACAGGGACAAGAGACCCAGTACTTC	CASSPGQGQETQYF
TRBV27	TRBJ2-4	-	-	TGTGCCAGCAGTTTACTAGGGGCGGACATTCAGTACTTC	CASSLLGADIQYF
TRBV27	TRBJ2-2	-	-	TGTGCCAGCAGTTTATCGACCCGGGATGCGAACACCGGGGAGCTGTTTTTT	CASSLSTRDANTGELFF
TRBV4-3	TRBJ2-7	-	once	TGCGCCAGCAGCCATACGAAGCGGGCCTACGAGCAGTACTTC	CASSHTKRAYEQYF
TRBV7-2	TRBJ2-3	TRBD2	-	TGTGCCAGCAGCGGCGGGACTAGCATCCCAGATACGCAGTATTTT	CASSGGTSIPDTQYF
TRBV14	TRBJ2-2	-	-	TGTGCCAGCAGCCAAGATATGGAGGGCGGGGAGCTGTTTTTT	CASSQDMEGGELFF
TRBV5-6	TRBJ2-2	-	-	TGTGCCAGCTCTTATTCCCGAGGGGGAGTAGACACCGGGGAGCTGTTTTTT	CASSYSRGGVDTGELFF
TRBV29-1	TRBJ2-2	TRBD2	-	TGCAGCGTGGAGGGACTAGCGGGAGAGGGGGAGCTGTTTTTT	CSVEGLAGEGELFF
TRBV11-2	TRBJ2-3	-	-	TGTGCCAGCAGCTTGGGAGCCACAGATACGCAGTATTTT	CASSLGATDTQYF
TRBV7-9	TRBJ2-7	TRBD1	-	TGTGCCAGCAGCTACGACAGGGTCGAGCAGTACTTC	CASSYDRVEQYF
TRBV7-6	TRBJ2-3	TRBD2	-	TGTGCCAGCAGCTTAGATCGAGCTAGCGGGAGCACAGATACGCAGTATTTT	CASSLDRASGSTDTQYF
TRBV6-5	TRBJ2-1	TRBD1	-	TGTGCCAGCAGCATCGGGACAGGGGCTCTCCGTGAGCAGTTCTTC	CASSIGTGALREQFF
TRBV10-3	TRBJ2-7	TRBD2	-	TGTGCCATCAGTGGGACTAGCGGGAACTACGAGCAGTACTTC	CAISGTSGNYEQYF
TRBV29-1	TRBJ2-7	-	once	TGCAGCGTTGAAGATCAAGGACAAGCCTACGAGCAGTACTTC	CSVEDQGQAYEQYF
TRBV6-4	TRBJ2-6	-	-	TGTGCCAGCAGTGGAGGGGCTGGGGCCAACGTCCTGACTTTC	CASSGGAGANVLTF
TRBV19	TRBJ2-1	TRBD2	-	TGTGCCAGTAGTTCTGGGTGGTTACCTCTAGCGGGGAGCGACAATGAGCAGTTCTTC	CASSSGWLPLAGSDNEQFF
TRBV5-6	TRBJ2-1	-	-	TGTGCCAGCAGCGAACGCAGACTCCCACTTATTCCGTTCTTC	CASSERRLPLIPFF
TRBV4-1	TRBJ2-1	-	-	TGCGCCAGCAGCCTATGGGGGACCGGAGACTACAATGAGCAGTTCTTC	CASSLWGTGDYNEQFF